The source of this TCR beta chain is a study of blood T cell repertoires in COVID-19. About the study: Donors in the United States, Italy and Spain gave samples during acute or convalescent COVID-19.

Clones were sequenced by immunoSEQ multiplex PCR, and TCRdb holds only the in-frame ones, with some missing. Of more than 200,000 clones in the sample, roughly four fifths are singletons; the top ten hold 4% to 5.5%. The CDR3 has 17 amino acids. Trimming cost V 2 bases and J 6 bases; bases outside gene matches: 10. CDR1 is ENHRY, CDR2 SYGVKD, per germline. The source material was peripheral blood. This clonotype was sampled from a man aged 45-65 years with active or convalescent COVID-19. This chain uses TRBV10-3 with TRBJ2-4; 10 positions match TRBD1. The CDR3 bases are TGTGCCATCAGTGAGCCCCGGACAGGGGGGAGCTCAAACATTCAGTACTTC. Its protein is CAISEPRTGGSSNIQYF.